Listed below are T cell receptor beta chains from one sample, sequenced in a study of T cell repertoires in cytomegalovirus infection. Using its own MiXCR run on the reads, TCRdb lists one record per CDR3 protein. Here the sample spans 300,000 or so distinct CDR3 sequences, about 8.8% being singletons. Material: PBMCs. These receptors were obtained from a human donor in good health (CMV status not recorded). Some clones in this sample may be carry-over from other donors' samples. CDR3s include the opening cysteine and the closing phenylalanine or tryptophan. The D gene is left open where the match is weak. Part of the rows lack a size; the others show once, few, many or a class for expanded clones.

v_call	j_call	d_call	clone_size	cdr3_nt	cdr3_aa
TRBV20-1	TRBJ1-4	.	many	TGCAGTGCTAGAGATACAGGGACTAATGAAAAACTGTTTTTT	CSARDTGTNEKLFF
TRBV7-9	TRBJ1-6	.	many	TGTGCCAGCAGCTTAGAGGGCCCGAATCTATTTGGCTCCTATAATTCACCCCTCCACTTT	CASSLEGPNLFGSYNSPLHF
TRBV7-3	TRBJ2-3	TRBD2	many	TGTGCCAGCAGCCGAGCGGGGTCGGGCACAGATACGCAGTATTTT	CASSRAGSGTDTQYF
TRBV6-5	TRBJ2-3	.	many	TGTGCCAGCAGACCCGGGGGCCCCACAGATACGCAGTATTTT	CASRPGGPTDTQYF
TRBV20-1	TRBJ1-5	.	many	TGCAGTGCTAGTCAAAAGCGGCAGGGAGGAATTGGCAATCAGCCCCAGCATTTT	CSASQKRQGGIGNQPQHF
TRBV7-2	TRBJ2-1	TRBD2	many	TGTGCCAGCAGCCCCCGGGGTAGCGGGGCAAATGAGCAGTTCTTC	CASSPRGSGANEQFF
TRBV6-1	TRBJ2-2	.	.	TGTGCCAGCAGGGAAGCCGGGGAGCACACCGGGGAGCTGTTTTTT	CASREAGEHTGELFF
TRBV10-3	TRBJ2-7	TRBD2	many	TGTGCCATCAGGGTTCTCGGACTAGCGGGGCAGGACGAGCAGTACTTC	CAIRVLGLAGQDEQYF
TRBV19	TRBJ1-2	.	many	TGTGCCAGTATCTCCGGCCCCAACTTTAACTATGGCTACACCTTC	CASISGPNFNYGYTF
TRBV27	TRBJ2-2	TRBD1	few	TGTGCCAGCAGTCGGGACAGGTCGTACGGGGAGCTGTTTTTT	CASSRDRSYGELFF
TRBV7-8	TRBJ2-3	TRBD2	many	TGTGCCAGCAGCTTACTCGCGGGGGTAGATACGCAGTATTTT	CASSLLAGVDTQYF
TRBV5-1	TRBJ2-5	.	.	TGCGCCAGCAGCTTGAGAATTGGTACCGGGGGCGGGGAGACCCAGTACTTC	CASSLRIGTGGGETQYF
TRBV18	TRBJ1-1	.	.	TGTGCCAGCTCCCTCAAACAGGAGACTGAAGCTTTCTTT	CASSLKQETEAFF
TRBV28	TRBJ1-1	.	.	TGTGCCAGCAGTCGGGGACCCAGTGGGACTGAAGCTTTCTTT	CASSRGPSGTEAFF
TRBV6-2/TRBV6-3	TRBJ1-2	TRBD1	many	TGTGCCAGCAGAACAGGGGATGGCTACACCTTC	CASRTGDGYTF
TRBV18	TRBJ1-6	.	.	TGTGCCAGCTCACCGGCCACTCGGCTCCTCCACTTT	CASSPATRLLHF
TRBV29-1	TRBJ2-2	.	many	TGCAGCGGTTTCAACACCGGGGAGCTGTTTTTT	CSGFNTGELFF
TRBV6-2/TRBV6-3	TRBJ2-1	TRBD2	many	TGTGCCAGCACCTCCGTGAGGGCGGGGGGCCCCTACAATGAGCAGTTCTTC	CASTSVRAGGPYNEQFF
TRBV7-2	TRBJ1-1	TRBD1	many	TGTGCCAGCAGCTTAGACAGGGGCAGCGGCACTGAAGCTTTCTTT	CASSLDRGSGTEAFF
TRBV29-1	TRBJ1-2	.	.	TGCAGCGTTGAAGATCGATTCCAGGGACGAGGTTATGGCTACACCTTC	CSVEDRFQGRGYGYTF
TRBV29-1	TRBJ2-1	TRBD2	.	TGCAGCGCCGGGCAAGCGGGGGGGTACAATGAGCAGTTCTTC	CSAGQAGGYNEQFF
TRBV28	TRBJ1-1	.	few	TGTGCCACCCTCCGGCGGGGGGTTACCCGCGGTGAAGCTTTCTTT	CATLRRGVTRGEAFF
TRBV20-1	TRBJ2-5	.	many	TGCAGTGCTAGTCGAGCGCGGGCCCTTAAACACCAAGAGACCCAGTACTTC	CSASRARALKHQETQYF
TRBV14	TRBJ1-4	TRBD1	.	TGTGCCGCAGGGGGTAATGAAAAACTGTTTTTT	CAAGGNEKLFF
TRBV12-3/TRBV12-4	TRBJ2-1	TRBD2	many	TGTGCCAGCAGTTTAACTACTAGCGGGGGGGCCCATGAGCAGTTCTTC	CASSLTTSGGAHEQFF
TRBV12-3/TRBV12-4	TRBJ2-1	TRBD2	many	TGTGCCAGCAGACTAGCGGGGGCCATACACAATGAGCAGTTCTTC	CASRLAGAIHNEQFF
TRBV29-1	TRBJ2-5	.	.	TGCAGCGCCGGGGGGCAGGGAGAGACCCAGTACTTC	CSAGGQGETQYF
TRBV20-1	TRBJ1-1	.	.	TGCAGTGCTAGAGATCGAACAAGGGGTTGGGCCACTGAAGCTTTCTTT	CSARDRTRGWATEAFF
TRBV12-3/TRBV12-4	TRBJ2-3	TRBD2	many	TGTGCCAGCAGTTTGCGGGGGGGCCAAGATACGCAGTATTTT	CASSLRGGQDTQYF
TRBV28	TRBJ2-5	.	.	TGTGCCAGCAGTTTAAGCCTAGGAGAGACCCAGTACTTC	CASSLSLGETQYF
TRBV7-9	TRBJ1-4	.	many	TGTGCCAGCAGCCCGGGGGGCACTAATGAAAAACTGTTTTTT	CASSPGGTNEKLFF
TRBV3-1	TRBJ2-5	.	many	TGTGCCAGCAGCTCATGGGAGTTACAAGAGACCCAGTACTTC	CASSSWELQETQYF
TRBV12-3/TRBV12-4	TRBJ2-3	TRBD2	many	TGTGCCAGCAGTTCTAGCGGGGGGGCCTCAGATACGCAGTATTTT	CASSSSGGASDTQYF
TRBV7-3	TRBJ2-1	.	many	TGTGCCAGCAGCCTGACAGCCCGACTTCTCAATGAGCAGTTCTTC	CASSLTARLLNEQFF
TRBV5-1	TRBJ2-1	TRBD2	.	TGCGCCAGCAGCTTGGATCGGGGGGGCCGGAATGAGCAGTTCTTC	CASSLDRGGRNEQFF
TRBV10-2	TRBJ1-1	.	.	TGCGCCAGCAGTGCGCCACAGAACACTGAAGCTTTCTTT	CASSAPQNTEAFF
TRBV5-1	TRBJ1-1	.	many	TGCGCCAGCAGCCGTCCGACAGGACGGGCCACTGAAGCTTTCTTT	CASSRPTGRATEAFF
TRBV9	TRBJ2-5	TRBD2	many	TGTGCCAGCAGCGCCTCGGGACTAGAGAGCGTCGAGACCCAGTACTTC	CASSASGLESVETQYF
TRBV25-1	TRBJ1-2	TRBD1	many	TGTGCCAGCAGTGATCGTGGGACAGTCAACTATGGCTACACCTTC	CASSDRGTVNYGYTF
TRBV7-9	TRBJ1-2	.	.	TGTGCCAGCAGCTTCAGAGCCCAGGGCAGGTACACCTTC	CASSFRAQGRYTF